These 14 T cell receptor beta chains originate from one sample sequenced in a study of T-cell reconstitution after alpha-beta-depleted transplantation in children. Preparation of the TCRbeta library was carried out with unique molecular identifiers. One entry per CDR3 protein, called by TCRdb with MiXCR from the PCR reads. The sample holds 85,000 to 120,000 distinct CDR3 sequences, over 6% seen once. This sample comprised PBMCs, obtained before TCRalphabeta/CD19-depleted stem cell transplant. The source is a boy between 2 and 10 years old with acute lymphoblastic leukemia, due to receive a stem cell transplant.

This clonotype appeared a single time. The chain recombines TRBV4-3 with TRBJ2-2; 7 bases line up with TRBD1. The germline V gene encodes CDR1 LGHNA and CDR2 YSLEER. J gave up 8 bases and V 6 bases, and 9 bases lay outside the gene matches. The CDR3 has 14 residues. CDR3 in amino acids: CASRGTDSPGELFF. DNA of the CDR3: TGCGCCAGCAGAGGGACAGACTCCCCGGGGGAGCTGTTTTTT.

This clonotype was seen ten or more times. The gene calls are TRBV24-1 and TRBJ2-7, with D tentatively TRBD1 (6 bases). Per the germline V gene, CDR1 is KGHDR and CDR2 is SFDVKD. CDR3 size: 13 residues. The ends were cut back, 3 bases at V and 2 bases at J, with 7 bases in the middle. The DNA of the CDR3 is TGTGCCACCAGTGATAGGACAGCCTACGAGCAGTACTTC. Translating gives CATSDRTAYEQYF.

This clonotype was recorded at least ten times. The chain joins TRBV11-2 to TRBJ2-7; D uncertain. V lost 3 bases and J 5 bases, leaving 14 bases between the germline ends. The CDR3 spans 14 residues. Germline V gene sequence: CDR1 SGHAT, CDR2 FQNNGV. The CDR3: CASSLVGHRNEQYF. The CDR3 nucleotides read TGTGCCAGCAGCTTGGTGGGCCACCGGAACGAGCAGTACTTC.

This clonotype was seen a few times. The chain has TRBV11-2 and TRBJ1-1, with 11 bases matching TRBD1. The germline V gene has CDR1 SGHAT and CDR2 FQNNGV. Losses at the gene ends were 8 bases for V and 7 bases for J; bases not matched to a gene: 6. The CDR3 runs 13 residues. The CDR3 sequence is CASRTGGAGEAFF. CDR3 nucleotides: TGTGCCAGCCGGACAGGGGGCGCGGGTGAAGCTTTCTTT.

The sample holds many counts of this clonotype. This chain links TRBV4-2 with TRBJ2-3; D is uncertain. Germline loops: CDR1 LGHNA, CDR2 YNFKEQ. The CDR3 sequence is 14 residues long. With 0 bases removed from V and 2 bases from J, the gap between germline ends came to 6 bases. CDR3 protein: CASSQDPLTDTQYF. DNA for the CDR3: TGTGCCAGCAGCCAAGATCCCCTCACAGATACGCAGTATTTT.

This sequence joins TRBV27 and TRBJ2-5; TRBD2 is a possible D gene (7 bases). The germline V and J ends were trimmed by 5 bases and 2 bases, with 18 bases remaining between them. The length of the CDR3 is 16 residues. In germline, CDR1 is MNHEY, CDR2 SMNVEV (reference sequence). This chain's CDR3 is CASSPLRGAGQETQYF. The CDR3 DNA follows: TGTGCCAGCAGTCCCCTACGGGGGGCGGGACAAGAGACCCAGTACTTC.

The chain employs TRBV29-1 and TRBJ2-6; 9 bases line up with TRBD1. CDR1 is SQVTM, CDR2 ANQGSEA, per germline. This CDR3 has 18 residues. V lost 1 base, J lost 2 bases, and 9 bases stayed unmatched. The CDR3 sequence is CSVEAPPGQGAGANVLTF. The CDR3 nucleotides are TGCAGCGTTGAAGCCCCACCGGGACAGGGTGCTGGGGCCAACGTCCTGACTTTC.

This clonotype showed up many times. The gene calls are TRBV20-1 and TRBJ1-5; 9 positions agree with TRBD1. The CDR3 is made up of 17 amino acids. V was clipped by 0 bases and J by 2 bases; unmatched bases: 8. Per the germline V gene, CDR1 is DFQATT and CDR2 is SNEGSKA (reference sequence). The CDR3: CSARDGDRAGGNQPQHF. In DNA, the CDR3 is TGCAGTGCTAGAGATGGGGACAGGGCGGGAGGCAATCAGCCCCAGCATTTT.

This clonotype was seen ten or more times. The chain combines TRBV5-1 with TRBJ2-7, with 8 bases that match TRBD2. The CDR3 totals 14 residues. The germline gives CDR1 SGHRS, CDR2 YFSETQ. V lost 4 bases to trimming and J lost 0 bases; unmatched junction nucleotides: 3. The CDR3 is CASSHGLASYEQYF. The CDR3 DNA sequence: TGCGCCAGCAGCCACGGACTAGCCTCCTACGAGCAGTACTTC. Looking up the rest from reference TRBV5-1 and TRBJ2-7 gives the full variable domain: KAGVTQTPRYLIKTRGQQVTLSCSPISGHRSVSWYQQTPGQGLQFLFEYFSETQRNKGNFPGRFSGRQFSNSRSEMNVSTLELGDSALYLCASSHGLASYEQYFGPGTRLTVT.

Many counts were recorded for this clonotype. The rearrangement uses TRBV7-6 and TRBJ1-3; D possibly corresponds to TRBD1 (6 bases). Trimming left V 4 bases short and J 4 bases short, with 17 bases between. Germline CDR1 is SGHVS and CDR2 is FNYEAQ. The CDR3 loop spans 16 amino acids. The CDR3 is CASSSRDTLLGNTIYF. The CDR3 bases are TGTGCCAGCAGCTCTCGGGACACTCTCCTAGGAAACACCATATATTTT.

This clonotype was counted a few times. This rearrangement joins TRBV5-1 to TRBJ2-7, with 13 positions matching TRBD2. V was pared by 6 bases and J by 7 bases, with 16 bases of the junction left unmatched. This CDR3 is built from 17 residues. The germline V gene has CDR1 SGHRS and CDR2 YFSETQ. The chain's CDR3 is CASTLSSRLAGGGEQYF. In nucleotides, the CDR3 is TGCGCCAGCACCCTATCTTCGAGACTAGCGGGGGGAGGGGAGCAGTACTTC.

Ten or more counts support this clonotype. The chain couples TRBV6-5 to TRBJ1-6, with TRBD1 matching 9 bases. Germline V gene data show CDR1 as MNHEY and CDR2 as SVGAGI. Trimming cost V 2 bases and J 9 bases; bases outside gene matches: 5. The CDR3 totals 15 residues. As DNA, the CDR3 is TGTGCCAGCAGTTACGCGGGACAGGGTATTTCACCCCTCCACTTT. This encodes CASSYAGQGISPLHF.

This chain uses TRBV4-3 with TRBJ2-1; D perhaps matches TRBD1 (6 bases). Germline CDR1 reads LGHNA; CDR2 reads YSLEER. There are 15 residues in the CDR3. V was clipped by 4 bases and J by 8 bases, with 18 bases between them. As DNA, the CDR3 is TGCGCCAGCAGCCCAGAACTACAGGGCGGAGATGAGCAGTTCTTC. It codes for CASSPELQGGDEQFF.

This clonotype was observed a few times. The chain carries TRBV6-1 and TRBJ1-2; the D gene is possibly TRBD1 (5 bases). In germline, CDR1 is MNHNS, CDR2 SASEGT. The CDR3 length is 13 residues. V was cut by 3 bases and J by 1 base, with 6 bases left in between. This chain's CDR3 is CASSDRGNYGYTF. In nucleotides, the CDR3 is TGTGCCAGCAGTGATAGGGGTAACTATGGCTACACCTTC.